The rows below give T cell receptor beta chains drawn from one sample of a study of vaccination and CD4 T cells after COVID-19. These receptors are not linked to any known antigen. TCRdb reprocessed the PCR reads via MiXCR and lists one record per CDR3 protein. This table has about 23,000 distinct CDR3 sequences, about 53% appearing once. Sample: CD4+ T cells from blood, cultured in vitro. The receptors originated from a human donor who had recovered from COVID-19. Both conserved end residues are part of each CDR3. The order of the fields is CDR3 protein, CDR3 DNA, V gene, clone size, D gene, J gene. The D gene is left open where the match is weak. Where a row states a size, it is once, few, many or the class of an expanded clone; other rows omit it.

cdr3_aa: CASNPAGEIYEQYF
cdr3_nt: TGTGCCAGCAACCCGGCGGGAGAGATCTACGAGCAGTACTTC
v_call: TRBV6-1
clone_size: NA
d_call: TRBD2
j_call: TRBJ2-7

cdr3_aa: CASSRDRQDGYTF
cdr3_nt: TGTGCCAGCAGCCGCGACAGGCAGGATGGCTACACCTTC
v_call: TRBV6-1
clone_size: NA
d_call: NA
j_call: TRBJ1-2

cdr3_aa: CASSIGGWPNQPQHF
cdr3_nt: TGTGCCAGTAGTATAGGGGGGTGGCCCAATCAGCCCCAGCATTTT
v_call: TRBV19
clone_size: NA
d_call: NA
j_call: TRBJ1-5

cdr3_aa: CASSLFVARSTEAFF
cdr3_nt: TGTGCCAGCAGTTTATTCGTAGCCAGGTCAACTGAAGCTTTCTTT
v_call: TRBV28
clone_size: few
d_call: NA
j_call: TRBJ1-1

cdr3_aa: CASSPGRNTEAFF
cdr3_nt: TGTGCCAGCAGCCCCGGGAGGAACACTGAAGCTTTCTTT
v_call: TRBV7-9
clone_size: few
d_call: NA
j_call: TRBJ1-1

cdr3_aa: CASSDRRGGGSPLHF
cdr3_nt: TGCGCCAGCAGCGACCGACGGGGGGGCGGTTCACCCCTCCACTTT
v_call: TRBV5-1
clone_size: NA
d_call: NA
j_call: TRBJ1-6

cdr3_aa: CASRRGRSNTEAFF
cdr3_nt: TGTGCCAGCCGAAGGGGACGTTCGAACACTGAAGCTTTCTTT
v_call: TRBV7-2
clone_size: NA
d_call: NA
j_call: TRBJ1-1

cdr3_aa: CATSDATSGPDTQYF
cdr3_nt: TGTGCCACCAGTGATGCGACTAGCGGGCCAGATACGCAGTATTTT
v_call: TRBV24-1
clone_size: few
d_call: TRBD2
j_call: TRBJ2-3

cdr3_aa: CSATTGPNEKLFF
cdr3_nt: TGCAGTGCTACCACAGGGCCTAATGAAAAACTGTTTTTT
v_call: TRBV20-1
clone_size: few
d_call: NA
j_call: TRBJ1-4

cdr3_aa: CASRSSGRALGELFF
cdr3_nt: TGTGCCAGCAGGTCTAGCGGGAGGGCCCTCGGGGAGCTGTTTTTT
v_call: TRBV6-2/TRBV6-3
clone_size: few
d_call: TRBD2
j_call: TRBJ2-2

cdr3_aa: CATSRGDILSYEQYF
cdr3_nt: TGTGCCACCAGCAGAGGGGACATTCTATCCTACGAGCAGTACTTC
v_call: TRBV15
clone_size: few
d_call: NA
j_call: TRBJ2-7

cdr3_aa: CASSSGQGDSQYF
cdr3_nt: TGTGCCAGCAGCTCCGGACAGGGGGATAGTCAGTACTTC
v_call: TRBV7-6
clone_size: few
d_call: TRBD1
j_call: TRBJ2-4

cdr3_aa: CASSRSGTGSYEQYF
cdr3_nt: TGTGCCAGCAGCCGTTCCGGGACAGGCTCCTACGAGCAGTACTTC
v_call: TRBV6-1
clone_size: NA
d_call: TRBD1
j_call: TRBJ2-7

cdr3_aa: CATGGGNGYEQYF
cdr3_nt: TGTGCCACCGGGGGAGGCAACGGGTACGAGCAGTACTTC
v_call: TRBV24-1
clone_size: NA
d_call: NA
j_call: TRBJ2-7

cdr3_aa: CATARDRTYGYTF
cdr3_nt: TGTGCCACGGCCCGGGACAGGACCTATGGCTACACCTTC
v_call: TRBV6-2/TRBV6-3
clone_size: few
d_call: TRBD1
j_call: TRBJ1-2

cdr3_aa: CASSLASSQETQYF
cdr3_nt: TGTGCCAGCAGCTTAGCTTCCAGCCAAGAGACCCAGTACTTC
v_call: TRBV11-3
clone_size: NA
d_call: NA
j_call: TRBJ2-5

cdr3_aa: CASSSPNTEAFF
cdr3_nt: TGTGCCAGCAGCTCCCCGAACACTGAAGCTTTCTTT
v_call: TRBV7-3
clone_size: NA
d_call: NA
j_call: TRBJ1-1

cdr3_aa: CARSLVGRDRVMNTEAFF
cdr3_nt: TGTGCCAGAAGCTTGGTAGGCCGGGACAGGGTGATGAACACTGAAGCTTTCTTT
v_call: TRBV7-9
clone_size: NA
d_call: TRBD1
j_call: TRBJ1-1

cdr3_aa: CASSSNRGRILDGYTF
cdr3_nt: TGTGCCAGCAGTAGCAACAGGGGGCGAATCCTCGATGGCTACACCTTC
v_call: TRBV6-1
clone_size: few
d_call: TRBD1
j_call: TRBJ1-2

cdr3_aa: CASSIQGARQPQHF
cdr3_nt: TGTGCCAGCAGCATACAGGGGGCTCGTCAGCCCCAGCATTTT
v_call: TRBV6-2/TRBV6-3
clone_size: few
d_call: TRBD1
j_call: TRBJ1-5

cdr3_aa: CASSLKARGLDTEAFF
cdr3_nt: TGTGCCAGCAGCTTAAAGGCTAGGGGACTGGACACTGAAGCTTTCTTT
v_call: TRBV7-3
clone_size: NA
d_call: NA
j_call: TRBJ1-1

cdr3_aa: CSARVVPGGTEAFF
cdr3_nt: TGCAGTGCTAGAGTGGTCCCGGGCGGCACTGAAGCTTTCTTT
v_call: TRBV20-1
clone_size: once
d_call: NA
j_call: TRBJ1-1

cdr3_aa: CASTPSGRSYEQYF
cdr3_nt: TGTGCCAGCACCCCTAGCGGGAGAAGCTACGAGCAGTACTTC
v_call: TRBV12-3/TRBV12-4
clone_size: NA
d_call: TRBD2
j_call: TRBJ2-7

cdr3_aa: CASSRSLTGELFF
cdr3_nt: TGTGCCAGCAGCCGTAGCCTCACCGGGGAGCTGTTTTTT
v_call: TRBV7-6
clone_size: NA
d_call: NA
j_call: TRBJ2-2

cdr3_aa: CASSEVGGGQPQHF
cdr3_nt: TGCGCCAGCAGTGAAGTGGGGGGCGGACAGCCCCAGCATTTT
v_call: TRBV10-2
clone_size: few
d_call: NA
j_call: TRBJ1-5

cdr3_aa: CASSLGFPDGSPDTQYF
cdr3_nt: TGTGCCAGCAGCTTAGGCTTTCCGGACGGCTCCCCCGATACGCAGTATTTT
v_call: TRBV11-2
clone_size: NA
d_call: NA
j_call: TRBJ2-3

cdr3_aa: CAISEGQLYTEAFF
cdr3_nt: TGTGCCATCAGTGAAGGACAGTTATACACTGAAGCTTTCTTT
v_call: TRBV10-3
clone_size: once
d_call: NA
j_call: TRBJ1-1

cdr3_aa: CASSIPPSGGRSNQPQHF
cdr3_nt: TGTGCCAGTAGTATCCCACCCTCGGGGGGCCGAAGCAATCAGCCCCAGCATTTT
v_call: TRBV19
clone_size: NA
d_call: NA
j_call: TRBJ1-5

cdr3_aa: CASSKGTSGIRIGEQYF
cdr3_nt: TGTGCCAGCAGCAAAGGGACTAGCGGAATCAGGATTGGGGAGCAGTACTTC
v_call: TRBV7-3
clone_size: NA
d_call: TRBD2
j_call: TRBJ2-7

cdr3_aa: CASSRTGGFEKLFF
cdr3_nt: TGTGCCAGCAGTCGGACAGGGGGATTTGAAAAACTGTTTTTT
v_call: TRBV27
clone_size: NA
d_call: TRBD1
j_call: TRBJ1-4

cdr3_aa: CAIKGGGANTEAFF
cdr3_nt: TGTGCCATCAAGGGAGGGGGGGCGAACACTGAAGCTTTCTTT
v_call: TRBV10-3
clone_size: NA
d_call: NA
j_call: TRBJ1-1

cdr3_aa: CASSLSGTGGVYEQYF
cdr3_nt: TGTGCCAGCAGTTTATCCGGGACAGGGGGTGTCTACGAGCAGTACTTC
v_call: TRBV27
clone_size: few
d_call: TRBD1
j_call: TRBJ2-7

cdr3_aa: CAISGQGGGPGANVLTF
cdr3_nt: TGTGCCATCAGTGGACAGGGAGGGGGCCCCGGGGCCAACGTCCTGACTTTC
v_call: TRBV10-3
clone_size: NA
d_call: NA
j_call: TRBJ2-6

cdr3_aa: CASSFTSGGANTGELFF
cdr3_nt: TGTGCCAGCAGTTTTACTAGCGGGGGGGCGAACACCGGGGAGCTGTTTTTT
v_call: TRBV12-3/TRBV12-4
clone_size: NA
d_call: TRBD2
j_call: TRBJ2-2

cdr3_aa: CSAVGGAGGNYNEQFF
cdr3_nt: TGCAGTGCCGTAGGGGGAGCGGGAGGGAATTACAATGAGCAGTTCTTC
v_call: TRBV20-1
clone_size: NA
d_call: TRBD2
j_call: TRBJ2-1

cdr3_aa: CSAKDRGQSTDTQYF
cdr3_nt: TGCAGTGCTAAAGACAGGGGGCAGAGCACAGATACGCAGTATTTT
v_call: TRBV20-1
clone_size: NA
d_call: TRBD1
j_call: TRBJ2-3

cdr3_aa: CASSYSRGPIVAQYF
cdr3_nt: TGTGCCAGCAGTTACTCAAGGGGACCTATTGTGGCCCAGTACTTC
v_call: TRBV6-2/TRBV6-3
clone_size: few
d_call: NA
j_call: TRBJ2-5

cdr3_aa: CASSLLTEVKPQHF
cdr3_nt: TGCGCCAGCAGCCTCTTGACGGAGGTAAAGCCCCAGCATTTT
v_call: TRBV4-1
clone_size: few
d_call: NA
j_call: TRBJ1-5

cdr3_aa: CASSPRGDEQFF
cdr3_nt: TGTGCCAGCAGCCCTCGTGGGGATGAGCAGTTCTTC
v_call: TRBV7-2
clone_size: NA
d_call: NA
j_call: TRBJ2-1

cdr3_aa: CASSYAGAGSSYEQYF
cdr3_nt: TGTGCCAGCAGCTATGCGGGGGCAGGTTCTTCCTACGAGCAGTACTTC
v_call: TRBV7-2
clone_size: NA
d_call: NA
j_call: TRBJ2-7

cdr3_aa: CASPPSDYTGELFF
cdr3_nt: TGTGCCAGCCCGCCCAGTGACTACACCGGGGAGCTGTTTTTT
v_call: TRBV6-2/TRBV6-3
clone_size: NA
d_call: NA
j_call: TRBJ2-2

cdr3_aa: CASSLTRVFDEQYF
cdr3_nt: TGTGCCAGCAGTTTAACCAGGGTATTCGACGAGCAGTACTTC
v_call: TRBV27
clone_size: NA
d_call: NA
j_call: TRBJ2-7

cdr3_aa: CASSYQPNTEAFF
cdr3_nt: TGTGCCAGCAGCTATCAGCCGAACACTGAAGCTTTCTTT
v_call: TRBV7-6
clone_size: NA
d_call: NA
j_call: TRBJ1-1

cdr3_aa: CASSLVASSNEQFF
cdr3_nt: TGTGCCAGCAGCTTAGTTGCTAGCTCTAATGAGCAGTTCTTC
v_call: TRBV7-2
clone_size: NA
d_call: NA
j_call: TRBJ2-1

cdr3_aa: CASSRRGEGYGYTF
cdr3_nt: TGTGCCAGCAGCCGTCGGGGGGAGGGCTATGGCTACACCTTC
v_call: TRBV5-4
clone_size: NA
d_call: NA
j_call: TRBJ1-2

cdr3_aa: CASSSPGQIVYGANVLTF
cdr3_nt: TGTGCCAGCAGCTCGCCGGGACAGATAGTGTATGGGGCCAACGTCCTGACTTTC
v_call: TRBV11-2
clone_size: few
d_call: TRBD1
j_call: TRBJ2-6

cdr3_aa: CASSIVGGRGASGYTF
cdr3_nt: TGTGCCAGTAGTATAGTGGGGGGCCGGGGAGCCTCCGGCTACACCTTC
v_call: TRBV19
clone_size: few
d_call: NA
j_call: TRBJ1-2

cdr3_aa: CASSRGGPGLYGYTF
cdr3_nt: TGTGCCAGCAGTCGTGGGGGACCGGGCTTATATGGCTACACCTTC
v_call: TRBV2
clone_size: NA
d_call: NA
j_call: TRBJ1-2

cdr3_aa: CASRSNLGGNEQFF
cdr3_nt: TGTGCCAGCAGATCTAATTTGGGGGGCAATGAGCAGTTCTTC
v_call: TRBV6-2/TRBV6-3
clone_size: NA
d_call: NA
j_call: TRBJ2-1

cdr3_aa: CASSYESPPRGTEAFF
cdr3_nt: TGTGCCAGCAGTTACGAGTCCCCACCCCGGGGAACTGAAGCTTTCTTT
v_call: TRBV6-5
clone_size: NA
d_call: NA
j_call: TRBJ1-1

cdr3_aa: CASTTGNALNQPQHF
cdr3_nt: TGTGCCAGCACGACAGGGAATGCCCTCAATCAGCCCCAGCATTTT
v_call: TRBV19
clone_size: NA
d_call: TRBD1
j_call: TRBJ1-5

cdr3_aa: CASSPTGSTEAFF
cdr3_nt: TGTGCCAGCAGTCCTACAGGGTCCACTGAAGCTTTCTTT
v_call: TRBV7-2
clone_size: NA
d_call: NA
j_call: TRBJ1-1

cdr3_aa: CASSPTGLTEAFF
cdr3_nt: TGTGCCAGTAGTCCCACAGGGTTAACTGAAGCTTTCTTT
v_call: TRBV19
clone_size: once
d_call: NA
j_call: TRBJ1-1